The rows below give T cell receptor beta chains drawn from one sample of a study of CD8+ T cells in alopecia areata. The assay was immunoSEQ multiplex PCR, and TCRdb's table has in-frame clones only and misses some. In the table there are around 34,000 clones, approximately 52% of which are singletons. Sequencing used NKG2D-high CD8+ T cells sorted from blood. These receptors all come from a human donor with alopecia areata. Both conserved end residues are part of each CDR3. The D gene is left open where the match is weak. Expanded clones get a size class; other rows say once, few or many, or leave the size out.

CDR3aa: CASSLDISGISLSYEQYF
CDR3nt: TGCGCCAGCAGCTTGGACATATCAGGGATATCGCTCTCCTACGAGCAGTACTTC
abundance: -
j_gene: TRBJ2-7
d_gene: -
v_gene: TRBV5-1

CDR3aa: CASSSREKLFF
CDR3nt: TGTGCCAGCAGTTCGAGGGAAAAACTGTTTTTT
abundance: once
j_gene: TRBJ1-4
d_gene: -
v_gene: TRBV7-9

CDR3aa: CASGAVGGQTRWEQYF
CDR3nt: TGTGCCAGCGGCGCTGTGGGGGGCCAAACGAGGTGGGAGCAGTACTTC
abundance: few
j_gene: TRBJ2-7
d_gene: -
v_gene: TRBV7-9

CDR3aa: CASNEFAGELFF
CDR3nt: TGCGCCAGCAACGAGTTCGCCGGGGAGCTGTTTTTT
abundance: -
j_gene: TRBJ2-2
d_gene: -
v_gene: TRBV5-1

CDR3aa: CASNRGSDTEAFF
CDR3nt: TGTGCCAGCAACAGGGGAAGTGACACTGAAGCTTTCTTT
abundance: -
j_gene: TRBJ1-1
d_gene: TRBD1
v_gene: TRBV9

CDR3aa: CASSPGTSGRTDTQYF
CDR3nt: TGTGCCAGCAGTCCTGGGACTAGCGGGCGCACAGATACGCAGTATTTT
abundance: -
j_gene: TRBJ2-3
d_gene: TRBD2
v_gene: TRBV27

CDR3aa: CASSVRGFHEQYF
CDR3nt: TGTGCCAGCAGTGTCAGGGGGTTCCACGAGCAGTACTTC
abundance: -
j_gene: TRBJ2-7
d_gene: TRBD1
v_gene: TRBV6-5

CDR3aa: CASSQSRAGGCVPRNQPQHF
CDR3nt: TGCGCCAGCAGTCAATCGAGGGCAGGGGGATGCGTTCCTCGCAATCAGCCCCAGCATTTT
abundance: -
j_gene: TRBJ1-5
d_gene: TRBD1
v_gene: TRBV23-1

CDR3aa: CASSLKGTGGASTEAFF
CDR3nt: TGTGCCAGCAGCTTAAAGGGGACAGGGGGCGCGAGCACTGAAGCTTTCTTT
abundance: -
j_gene: TRBJ1-1
d_gene: TRBD1
v_gene: TRBV7-3

CDR3aa: CSVGQMNTGELFF
CDR3nt: TGCAGCGTTGGGCAGATGAACACCGGGGAGCTGTTTTTT
abundance: few
j_gene: TRBJ2-2
d_gene: -
v_gene: TRBV29-1

CDR3aa: CASSLRTGENTGELFF
CDR3nt: TGTGCCAGCAGTTTGAGGACAGGGGAAAACACCGGGGAGCTGTTTTTT
abundance: -
j_gene: TRBJ2-2
d_gene: TRBD1
v_gene: TRBV28

CDR3aa: CSVEEINSGGHPLYNEQFF
CDR3nt: TGCAGCGTTGAAGAAATTAACTCGGGGGGACACCCTCTCTACAATGAGCAGTTCTTC
abundance: few
j_gene: TRBJ2-1
d_gene: -
v_gene: TRBV29-1

CDR3aa: CASSLWGSGELFF
CDR3nt: TGTGCCAGCAGCTTGTGGGGGTCCGGGGAGCTGTTTTTT
abundance: few
j_gene: TRBJ2-2
d_gene: -
v_gene: TRBV5-6

CDR3aa: CASSLFRPGQGRRDTQYF
CDR3nt: TGTGCCAGCAGTTTATTCAGGCCGGGACAGGGAAGGAGAGATACGCAGTATTTT
abundance: few
j_gene: TRBJ2-3
d_gene: TRBD1
v_gene: TRBV28

CDR3aa: CASSLVRGGDNEQYF
CDR3nt: TGTGCCAGCAGCTTGGTACGGGGGGGCGACAACGAGCAGTACTTC
abundance: -
j_gene: TRBJ2-7
d_gene: TRBD2
v_gene: TRBV5-4

CDR3aa: CASSDGETQYF
CDR3nt: TGTGCCAGCAGTGATGGGGAGACCCAGTACTTC
abundance: -
j_gene: TRBJ2-5
d_gene: -
v_gene: TRBV2

CDR3aa: CASSLIGAGRIYEQYF
CDR3nt: TGTGCCAGCAGCTTGATTGGGGCGGGAAGAATTTACGAGCAGTACTTC
abundance: -
j_gene: TRBJ2-7
d_gene: -
v_gene: TRBV5-6

CDR3aa: CAPARAQDTQYF
CDR3nt: TGTGCCCCCGCCAGGGCACAAGATACGCAGTATTTT
abundance: -
j_gene: TRBJ2-3
d_gene: -
v_gene: TRBV7-9

CDR3aa: CASSMQGQPQHF
CDR3nt: TGTGCCAGCAGTATGCAGGGTCAGCCCCAGCATTTT
abundance: -
j_gene: TRBJ1-5
d_gene: -
v_gene: TRBV27

CDR3aa: CASSPGLSGSLYEQYF
CDR3nt: TGTGCCAGTAGTCCCGGACTTTCCGGCTCCTTATACGAGCAGTACTTC
abundance: -
j_gene: TRBJ2-7
d_gene: -
v_gene: TRBV19

CDR3aa: CASRAAGSNTGELFF
CDR3nt: TGTGCCAGCAGGGCTGCGGGGTCGAACACCGGGGAGCTGTTTTTT
abundance: few
j_gene: TRBJ2-2
d_gene: -
v_gene: TRBV13

CDR3aa: CASSTSGTSGPRQAYTQYF
CDR3nt: TGTGCCAGCAGCACCTCCGGGACTAGCGGGCCCCGGCAGGCGTATACGCAGTATTTT
abundance: few
j_gene: TRBJ2-3
d_gene: TRBD2
v_gene: TRBV5-4